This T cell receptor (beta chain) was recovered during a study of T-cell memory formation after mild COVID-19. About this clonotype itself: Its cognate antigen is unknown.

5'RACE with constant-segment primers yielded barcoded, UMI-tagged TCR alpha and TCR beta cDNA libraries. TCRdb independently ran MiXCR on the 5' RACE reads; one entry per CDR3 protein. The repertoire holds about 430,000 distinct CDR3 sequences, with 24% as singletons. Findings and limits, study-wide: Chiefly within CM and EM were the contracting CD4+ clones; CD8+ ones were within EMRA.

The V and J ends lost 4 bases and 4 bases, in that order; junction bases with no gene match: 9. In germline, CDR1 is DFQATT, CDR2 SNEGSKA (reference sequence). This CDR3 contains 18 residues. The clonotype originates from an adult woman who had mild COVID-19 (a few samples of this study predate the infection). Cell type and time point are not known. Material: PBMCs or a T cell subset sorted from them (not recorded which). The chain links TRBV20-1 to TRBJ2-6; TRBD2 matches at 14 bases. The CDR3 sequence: CSATIGTSGRSGANVLTF. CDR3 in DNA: TGCAGTGCTACGATCGGGACTAGCGGGAGATCGGGGGCCAACGTCCTGACTTTC.